A single sample is the source of the 27 T cell receptor beta chains below, sequenced in a study of Ad26.COV2.S vaccination and SARS-CoV-2 variants. TCRdb's copy holds only in-frame clones and misses some; the assay was immunoSEQ multiplex PCR. Of about 350,000 clones in the sample, around 89% were seen once. Treatment in this sample: some 20 received Ad26.COV2.S at low or high dose, single or two shots; about five received placebo; per-sample allocation not given. Sampling occurred on day 63 after the first vaccine or placebo injection. This sample comprised peripheral blood, obtained in a trial of Ad26.COV2.S vaccine versus placebo. These receptors came from a person aged 18-60 years who received the Ad26.COV2.S COVID-19 vaccine or a placebo.

The rearrangement joins TRBV27 to TRBJ1-4; 9 bases fit TRBD1. The V and J ends lost 6 bases and 5 bases, in that order; junction bases with no gene match: 4. There are 14 residues in the CDR3. Germline assignment: CDR1 MNHEY and CDR2 SMNVEV (reference sequence). In DNA form, the CDR3 reads TGTGCCAGCAGCTTAACAGGGGGCAATGAAAAACTGTTTTTT. Encoded protein: CASSLTGGNEKLFF.

This chain links TRBV6-1 with TRBJ1-4, with no clear D. Trimming removed 3 bases at V and 6 bases at J, with 11 bases between. The CDR3 is 14 residues long. Germline V gene lookup returns CDR1 MNHNS and CDR2 SASEGT. CDR3 region: CASSDSGYYEKLFF. CDR3 DNA: TGTGCCAGCAGTGATTCTGGTTACTATGAAAAACTGTTTTTT.

This chain connects TRBV19 to TRBJ1-2, with D hard to call. Trimming shortened V by 1 base and J by 8 bases, and 11 bases separated the two germline ends. The CDR3 has 13 residues. CDR1 and CDR2 (germline): LNHDA, SQIVND (reference sequence). DNA of the CDR3: TGTGCCAGTAGTATAGGAATAAACTTGGGCTACACCTTC. Protein product: CASSIGINLGYTF.

The gene calls are TRBV4-1 and TRBJ1-1; D unclear. The CDR3 loop spans 15 amino acids. The germline V gene encodes CDR1 MGHRA and CDR2 YSYEKL. The V end was cut by 1 base, the J end by 1 base, with 10 bases between. CDR3 region: CASSQAKAPNTEAFF. CDR3 DNA sequence: TGCGCCAGCAGCCAAGCTAAGGCGCCGAACACTGAAGCTTTCTTT.

The chain employs TRBV28 and TRBJ1-3; weak D call: TRBD1 (6 bases). This CDR3 has 16 residues. The germline V gene has CDR1 MDHEN and CDR2 SYDVKM. The V end was cut by 2 bases, the J end by 0 bases, with 11 bases between. Written as DNA, the CDR3 is TGTGCCAGCAGTTTAGGTGGGACACCCTCTGGAAACACCATATATTTT. It codes for CASSLGGTPSGNTIYF.

The table lists this clone with a count of one. The rearrangement joins TRBV10-3 to TRBJ1-1; 8 bases map to TRBD1. Germline loops: CDR1 ENHRY, CDR2 SYGVKD. The V gene end was trimmed by 4 bases and the J gene end by 1 base; junction bases not matched to a gene: 5. The CDR3 spans 15 residues. The chain's CDR3 is CAISGGTGSNTEAFF. CDR3 nucleotide sequence: TGTGCCATCAGTGGAGGGACAGGCTCGAACACTGAAGCTTTCTTT.

The chain links TRBV10-3 to TRBJ2-1; no clear D. Germline assignment: CDR1 ENHRY and CDR2 SYGVKD. V lost 3 bases to trimming and J lost 5 bases, with 8 bases between them. The CDR3 consists of 13 residues. Written as DNA, the CDR3 is TGTGCCATCAGTGAAAAGATCAACAATGAGCAGTTCTTC. Protein: CAISEKINNEQFF.

The V call is TRBV5-6, the J call TRBJ1-1, with 7 bases fitting TRBD1. The CDR3 spans 13 residues. J lost 4 bases, V lost 4 bases, and 4 bases had no gene match. In germline, CDR1 is SGHDT, CDR2 YYEEEE. For the CDR3, the DNA is TGTGCCAGCAGCGTGGGGACAGTCACTGAAGCTTTCTTT. It codes for CASSVGTVTEAFF.

The chain recombines TRBV5-1 with TRBJ2-7, with D tentatively TRBD2 (6 bases). V lost 0 bases and J lost 3, with 10 bases in between. The CDR3 spans 14 residues. The V gene's germline CDR1 is SGHRS and CDR2 YFSETQ. DNA for the CDR3: TGCGCCAGCAGCTTGGTCGGGACTGTCTACGAGCAGTACTTC. Translated: CASSLVGTVYEQYF.

This chain uses TRBV29-1 with TRBJ1-5, with TRBD1 matching 9 bases. The germline CDR1 and CDR2 sequences are SQVTM and ANQGSEA. J gave up 5 bases and V 6 bases, and 5 bases lay outside the gene matches. The CDR3 has 13 residues. The CDR3 loop is CSVGQGGDQPQHF. CDR3 DNA sequence: TGCAGCGTGGGACAGGGTGGGGATCAGCCCCAGCATTTT.

V and J are TRBV28 and TRBJ2-5, with D possibly TRBD2 on 6 matching bases. Trimming removed 2 bases from V and 7 bases from J, with 20 bases in between. This CDR3 comprises 16 residues. The germline V gene encodes CDR1 MDHEN and CDR2 SYDVKM. The CDR3 is CASSLMAGPGRLTQYF. CDR3 coding DNA: TGTGCCAGCAGTTTAATGGCGGGACCAGGCAGGTTGACCCAGTACTTC.

This clone turned up a few times. The CDR3 loop reads CASSPLNRVENTEAFF. The CDR3 region has the DNA TGTGCCAGCTCACCACTTAACAGGGTTGAGAACACTGAAGCTTTCTTT. This chain connects TRBV18 to TRBJ1-1; tentatively, D is TRBD1 (6 bases). The V gene's germline CDR1 is KGHSH and CDR2 LQKENI. V lost 1 base to trimming and J lost 1 base, with 13 bases between them. The CDR3 loop spans 16 amino acids.

This chain joins TRBV6-2 or TRBV6-3 and TRBJ2-1, with TRBD2 matching 13 bases. Unmatched junction bases numbered 8, after V lost 4 bases and J lost 8 bases. Germline lookup yields CDR1 MNHEY and CDR2 SVGEGT. The CDR3 has 16 residues. In DNA, the CDR3 is TGTGCCAGCAGTTCTCGGACTAGCGGGAGAATTGATGAGCAGTTCTTC. Protein product: CASSSRTSGRIDEQFF.

The chain combines TRBV5-6 with TRBJ1-6; no reliable D call. Germline loops: CDR1 SGHDT, CDR2 YYEEEE. The CDR3 contains 18 residues. The V and J ends lost 3 bases and 1 base respectively, with 17 bases between them. The CDR3 coding sequence is TGTGCCAGCAGCTCCTACAGACTAGCCGTATCCTATAATTCACCCCTCCACTTT. Translated: CASSSYRLAVSYNSPLHF.

The chain is built from TRBV3-1 (or the pseudogene TRBV3-2) and TRBJ1-2; TRBD1 matches at 10 bases. The CDR3 contains 15 residues. V lost 0 bases, J lost 4 bases, and 2 bases stayed unmatched. In germline, CDR1 is LGHDT, CDR2 YNNKEL (reference sequence). The CDR3 loop reads CASSQEGTGVYGYTF. The CDR3 DNA follows: TGTGCCAGCAGCCAAGAGGGGACAGGGGTCTATGGCTACACCTTC.

This clone was seen once. The V call is TRBV4-1, the J call TRBJ2-2, with a tentative D call TRBD2 (5 bases). Germline assignment: CDR1 MGHRA and CDR2 YSYEKL. V was clipped by 2 bases and J by 7 bases, with 8 bases between them. CDR3 length equals 13 residues. The CDR3 DNA is TGCGCCAGCAGCCAATCGGGGTACGGGGAGCTGTTTTTT. Translating gives CASSQSGYGELFF.

The chain couples TRBV19 to TRBJ1-2; D ambiguous. V lost 7 bases and J lost 1, with 7 bases in between. The CDR3 is made up of 12 amino acids. From germline, CDR1 is LNHDA and CDR2 SQIVND (reference sequence). Here the CDR3 reads CASIGVNYGYTF. CDR3 bases: TGTGCCAGTATTGGGGTTAACTATGGCTACACCTTC.

The V gene is TRBV12-3 or TRBV12-4, the J gene TRBJ1-1; D remains ambiguous. The CDR3 is 11 residues long. The ends were cut back, 6 bases at V and 7 bases at J, with 9 bases in the middle. DNA of the CDR3: TGTGCCAGCAGGCGGACGGATGAAGCTTTCTTT. Translated, it gives CASRRTDEAFF.

The rearrangement joins TRBV19 to TRBJ2-7; D might be TRBD2 (6 bases). The CDR3 covers 16 residues. Germline loops: CDR1 LNHDA, CDR2 SQIVND (reference sequence). V shed 3 bases and J shed 2 bases, with 17 bases lying between them. The CDR3 DNA sequence: TGTGCCAGTAGTATTAGCGGATTGGCCCAGACCTACGAGCAGTACTTC. Protein product: CASSISGLAQTYEQYF.

The count of this clone is one. CDR3 amino acids: CSVEDGGPYNEQFF. CDR3 DNA: TGCAGCGTTGAAGACGGAGGACCATACAATGAGCAGTTCTTC. V usage is TRBV29-1 and J usage is TRBJ2-1, with a possible D match to TRBD2 (5 bases). V was cut by 0 bases and J by 4 bases, with 10 bases left in between. The CDR3 length is 14 residues. Per germline, CDR1 SQVTM and CDR2 ANQGSEA.

The chain combines TRBV14 with TRBJ2-3; no definite D call. Trimming pared 4 bases from V and 1 base from J, leaving 6 bases between. Germline values: CDR1 SGHDN, CDR2 FVKESK. The CDR3 sequence is 13 residues long. The CDR3 sequence is CASSPARTDTQYF. DNA of the CDR3: TGTGCCAGCAGCCCCGCCCGCACAGATACGCAGTATTTT.

The CDR3 nucleotides read TGTGCCAGCAGCCCAACGGGACTGGCCTACTACGAGCAGTACTTC. It is translated as CASSPTGLAYYEQYF. This rearrangement joins TRBV7-9 to TRBJ2-7, with D perhaps TRBD2 (6 bases). V lost 5 bases and J 3 bases, leaving 17 bases between the germline ends. Per the germline V gene, CDR1 is SEHNR and CDR2 is FQNEAQ (reference sequence). There are 15 residues in the CDR3.

The rearrangement links TRBV6-6 to TRBJ2-7; D is possibly TRBD2 (6 bases). This CDR3 region has 13 residues. CDR1 is MNHNY, CDR2 SVGAGI, per germline (reference sequence). V gave up 6 bases and J gave up 4 bases, with 13 bases separating them. This CDR3 reads CASSATGEYEQYF. CDR3 coding DNA: TGTGCCAGCAGCGCGACGGGAGAATACGAGCAGTACTTC.

This sequence joins TRBV6-1 and TRBJ1-2; no firm D call. This CDR3 comprises 13 residues. V was shortened by 1 base and J by 4 bases, with 7 bases between the two germline ends. Germline CDR1 reads MNHNS; CDR2 reads SASEGT. CDR3 DNA sequence: TGTGCCAGCAGTGAAGAAGGTATCTATGGCTACACCTTC. It encodes CASSEEGIYGYTF.

This clone was found once. The rearrangement uses TRBV10-3 and TRBJ2-7; 15 nucleotides line up with TRBD2. The CDR3 length is 16 residues. CDR1 is ENHRY and CDR2 is SYGVKD in the germline V gene. The V gene end was trimmed by 4 bases and the J gene end by 4 bases; junction bases not matched to a gene: 5. In DNA form, the CDR3 reads TGTGCCATCAGTGCAAGGGGGACTAGCGGGAGGTACGAGCAGTACTTC. It encodes CAISARGTSGRYEQYF.

The genes are TRBV14 and TRBJ1-1; D is possibly TRBD1 (5 bases). Trimming cost V 0 bases and J 3 bases, with 14 bases left between them. The CDR3 covers 16 residues. Germline loops: CDR1 SGHDN, CDR2 FVKESK. CDR3 residues: CASSQEWTWGHTEAFF. CDR3 bases: TGTGCCAGCAGCCAAGAATGGACTTGGGGACACACTGAAGCTTTCTTT.

The CDR3 spells CASSTTGSWRGRDGYTF. The CDR3 nucleotides read TGTGCCAGCAGTACAACAGGGAGCTGGCGGGGGAGAGATGGCTACACCTTC. V usage is TRBV6-2 or TRBV6-3 and J usage is TRBJ1-2; weak D call: TRBD1 (6 bases). CDR3 length: 17 residues. The V and J ends lost 5 bases and 6 bases respectively, with 25 bases between them. Germline V gene data show CDR1 as MNHEY and CDR2 as SVGEGT.